The 21 T cell receptor beta chains presented below share a single source sample, sequenced in a study of identical twins. TCRdb itself ran the 5' RACE reads through MiXCR, one entry per CDR3 protein. The table has fewer than 450,000 distinct CDR3 sequences, roughly 9% seen once. Sequenced: naive T cells sorted from blood. The receptor set was obtained from a woman in her fifties or sixties in good health.

CDR3 DNA: TGTGCCAGCAGCCTACAGGGGGATAGCACCGGGGAGCTGTTTTTT. It specifies CASSLQGDSTGELFF. This chain joins TRBV4-2 and TRBJ2-2, with TRBD1 matching 8 bases. The V and J ends lost 4 bases and 4 bases, in that order; junction bases with no gene match: 5. Germline CDR1 is LGHNA and CDR2 is YNFKEQ. The CDR3 loop spans 15 amino acids.

The chain joins TRBV5-1 to TRBJ2-5; D is perhaps TRBD1 (6 bases). Per germline, CDR1 SGHRS and CDR2 YFSETQ. The CDR3 spans 15 residues. V shed 5 bases and J shed 7 bases, with 21 bases lying between them. CDR3 coding DNA: TGCGCCAGCAGGGAGGTTGTACAGGGCAAGTGGACCCAGTACTTC. Amino acid sequence: CASREVVQGKWTQYF.

This clonotype was seen many times. The genes are TRBV11-2 and TRBJ2-1, with TRBD2 identical over 7 bases. With 6 bases clipped from V and 6 bases from J, the junction kept 8 bases outside the gene matches. Germline V gene sequence: CDR1 SGHAT, CDR2 FQNNGV. The CDR3 has 14 amino acids. The CDR3 protein is CASRSTSEGNEQFF. For the CDR3, the DNA is TGTGCCAGCAGAAGTACTAGCGAAGGCAATGAGCAGTTCTTC.

This clonotype appeared a few times. CDR3 amino acids: CSARASGGFLVDTQYF. CDR3 coding DNA: TGCAGTGCTAGGGCTAGCGGGGGGTTTTTAGTAGATACGCAGTATTTT. V usage is TRBV20-1 and J usage is TRBJ2-3; 11 bases map to TRBD2. V lost 3 bases to trimming and J lost 5 bases; unmatched junction nucleotides: 10. This CDR3 comprises 16 residues. Germline V gene lookup returns CDR1 DFQATT and CDR2 SNEGSKA (reference sequence).

This clonotype appeared a few times. V gene TRBV29-1 combines with J gene TRBJ2-3; D unresolved. The CDR3 consists of 14 residues. CDR1 is SQVTM, CDR2 ANQGSEA, per germline. CDR3 nucleotides: TGCAGTTCGACCTTCCACACCCTCACAGATACGCAGTATTTT. Translation gives CSSTFHTLTDTQYF.

This clonotype was recorded a few times. This chain connects TRBV4-1 to TRBJ2-1; D possibly uses TRBD1 or TRBD2 (5 bases each). The CDR3 sequence is 15 residues long. The V end was cut by 5 bases, the J end by 0 bases, with 11 bases between. CDR1 is MGHRA, CDR2 YSYEKL, per germline. CDR3 in DNA: TGCGCCAGCAGCACTCCCGGGGCCTCCTACAATGAGCAGTTCTTC. Translating it yields CASSTPGASYNEQFF.

In this sample, this clonotype turned up many times. The J gene is TRBJ1-1, the V gene TRBV12-3 or TRBV12-4; TRBD1 is a possible D gene (5 bases). The CDR3 is 15 residues long. Trimming removed 6 bases from V and 5 bases from J, with 19 bases in between. The CDR3 DNA sequence: TGTGCCAGCAGCCCCTTTCACCGTCCAGGGACTGAAGCTTTCTTT. It translates to CASSPFHRPGTEAFF.

This rearrangement joins TRBV15 to TRBJ2-5, with 7 bases aligning to TRBD1. Trimming cost V 0 bases and J 5 bases; bases outside gene matches: 9. There are 16 residues in the CDR3. Germline CDR1 is LNHNV and CDR2 is YYDKDF (reference sequence). The CDR3 DNA sequence: TGTGCCACCAGCAGAGACAACGCCTACAGGGGCGAGACCCAGTACTTC. It translates to CATSRDNAYRGETQYF. Together with reference TRBV15 and TRBJ2-5, the CDR3 gives the full variable domain: DAMVIQNPRYQVTQFGKPVTLSCSQTLNHNVMYWYQQKSSQAPKLLFHYYDKDFNNEADTPDNFQSRRPNTSFCFLDIRSPGLGDTAMYLCATSRDNAYRGETQYFGPGTRLLVL.

The chain couples TRBV6-1 to TRBJ2-3; D possibly matches TRBD1 or TRBD2 (6 bases each). Deletions cut 10 bases from V and 0 bases from J, with 14 bases between. CDR1 and CDR2 (germline): MNHNS, SASEGT. This CDR3 has 14 amino acids. The DNA of the CDR3 is TGTGCCAAAGAACAGGGACTTAGCACAGATACGCAGTATTTT. Translating it yields CAKEQGLSTDTQYF.

The chain has TRBV19 and TRBJ2-2; 9 bases are shared with TRBD2. The germline gives CDR1 LNHDA, CDR2 SQIVND (reference sequence). The CDR3 has 16 amino acids. Trimming took 4 bases from V and 5 from J; bases not matched to a gene: 8. The DNA for the CDR3 is TGTGCCAGTAGTACCGACGTAGCGGGAGTAACCGGGGAGCTGTTTTTT. This encodes CASSTDVAGVTGELFF.

This clonotype was seen ten or more times. The chain links TRBV29-1 to TRBJ1-1; D gene uncertain. CDR3 length: 13 amino acids. Between the trimmed V and J ends, which lost 3 bases and 1 base, there was a span of 9 bases. CDR1 and CDR2 (germline): SQVTM, ANQGSEA. CDR3 coding DNA: TGCAGCGTTGAGGGGTTCCAGAACACTGAAGCTTTCTTT. This codes for CSVEGFQNTEAFF.

Many counts were recorded for this clonotype. The chain carries TRBV5-1 and TRBJ2-2; D unclear. The length of the CDR3 is 15 residues. Germline V gene lookup returns CDR1 SGHRS and CDR2 YFSETQ. V was shortened by 1 base and J by 5 bases, with 12 bases between the two germline ends. The CDR3 bases are TGCGCCAGCAGCTTGTTCCAGCGCGTGACCGGGGAGCTGTTTTTT. Residues: CASSLFQRVTGELFF.

This clonotype was observed a handful of times. V and J are TRBV11-3 and TRBJ2-1; 8 nucleotides match TRBD2. The junction had 5 bases not matched to a gene; V was cut back by 4 bases and J by 12 bases. The germline V gene has CDR1 SGHNT and CDR2 YENEEA. CDR3 length: 12 amino acids. The DNA for the CDR3 is TGTGCCAGCAGCTCCACTAGCGGAGGGCAGTTCTTC. This gives the protein CASSSTSGGQFF.

This clonotype was seen repeatedly, ten times or more. The chain carries TRBV2 and TRBJ2-2; D call uncertain. The ends were cut back, 7 bases at V and 2 bases at J, with 8 bases in the middle. This CDR3 has 13 residues. The germline V gene has CDR1 SNHLY and CDR2 FYNNEI. The DNA for the CDR3 is TGTGCCAGCATGACGGTTAACACCGGGGAGCTGTTTTTT. Amino acid sequence: CASMTVNTGELFF.

In its sample, this clonotype was seen many times. V is TRBV3-1 and J is TRBJ2-1, with a weak D call TRBD1 (5 bases). Germline V CDR1 and CDR2: LGHDT, YNNKEL (reference sequence). Trimming pared 1 base from V and 10 bases from J, leaving 11 bases between. The CDR3 sequence is 13 residues long. CDR3 region: CASSQGTLTEQFF. DNA of the CDR3: TGTGCCAGCAGCCAAGGGACACTGACAGAGCAGTTCTTC.

This chain links TRBV6-5 with TRBJ2-3, with 14 bases aligning to TRBD2. The V and J ends lost 7 bases and 2 bases, in that order; junction bases with no gene match: 11. The V gene's germline CDR1 is MNHEY and CDR2 SVGAGI. The CDR3 totals 18 residues. The CDR3: CASTPGLAGASDTDTQYF. The DNA of the CDR3 is TGTGCCAGCACCCCGGGACTAGCGGGAGCCTCAGACACAGATACGCAGTATTTT.

This clonotype was counted ten times or more. The J gene is TRBJ1-1, the V gene TRBV12-3 or TRBV12-4, with 7 bases that match TRBD1. The trim removed 6 bases at V and 9 bases at J, leaving 7 bases unmatched. The CDR3 loop spans 12 amino acids. The CDR3: CASRSRQGKAFF. The CDR3 nucleotides read TGTGCCAGCAGAAGTAGACAGGGTAAAGCTTTCTTT.

The sample holds a few counts of this clonotype. The J gene is TRBJ1-5, the V gene TRBV4-1, with D perhaps matching TRBD1 (5 bases). Trimming cost V 5 bases and J 2 bases, with 13 bases left between them. The germline CDR1 and CDR2 sequences are MGHRA and YSYEKL. The CDR3 is 15 residues long. CDR3: CASSSGQGGNQPQHF. The CDR3, as DNA: TGCGCCAGCAGCTCTGGTCAGGGAGGCAATCAGCCCCAGCATTTT.

This clonotype has a count of ten or more. The chain joins TRBV5-1 to TRBJ2-1, with D hard to call. CDR1 SGHRS and CDR2 YFSETQ come from the germline V gene. This CDR3 contains 11 residues. Trimming pared 6 bases from V and 4 bases from J, leaving 5 bases between. The CDR3 spells CASTLYNEQFF. The DNA for the CDR3 is TGCGCCAGCACACTTTACAATGAGCAGTTCTTC.

The chain uses TRBV24-1 and TRBJ2-2; D perhaps matches TRBD1 (5 bases). V lost 6 bases and J lost 5, with 21 bases in between. Germline V gene lookup returns CDR1 KGHDR and CDR2 SFDVKD. The CDR3 is 17 amino acids. The CDR3 is CATSPPLGPGRTGELFF. CDR3 in DNA: TGTGCCACCAGTCCACCATTGGGGCCAGGGCGGACCGGGGAGCTGTTTTTT.

A few counts support this clonotype. This rearrangement joins TRBV4-1 to TRBJ2-1; D is possibly TRBD2 (6 bases). CDR1 is MGHRA and CDR2 is YSYEKL in the germline V gene. V was trimmed by 0 bases and J by 8 bases, leaving 14 bases between them. The CDR3 consists of 15 residues. The CDR3 nucleotides are TGCGCCAGCAGCCAAGATCCCGGGAGACGAGATGAGCAGTTCTTC. It codes for CASSQDPGRRDEQFF.